The present T cell receptor beta chain was sequenced within a study of STAT5B mutations in CD4+ large granular lymphocyte leukemia (dated by TCRdb to between 2021 and 2024). Study-level background: Among the healthy controls, the CDR3 'QG' motif was associated with a particular HLA allele. The TCRbeta repertoires of CD4+ T-cell large granular lymphocyte leukemia patients were compared with the TCRbeta repertoires of healthy blood donors. The purity of purified fractions was confirmed by flow cytometry on FACSCanto II or FACSVerse to exceed 95% among lymphocytes.

TCRbeta rearrangements were sequenced from genomic DNA using the immunoSEQ assay at survey resolution. As for the authors' bioinformatics: In the TCR sequencing data, the smallest productive clonotype frequency that could be detected was 2.59 x 10-5. Only productive TCRbeta rearrangements, defined as complete and in-frame sequences, were included in the analyses. The clonality of each sample was calculated as Simpson clonality in the immunoSEQ Analyzer version 3.0. Clones were grouped by frequency into very rare, small, medium, large (1-20%) or hyperexpanded (>20%) categories. Generation probabilities were estimated with OLGA 1.2.3, V-gene circos plots were generated with VDJtools, specificities were searched for in VDJdb, and CDR3 motifs were identified with GLIPH. Not all clones reach the TCRdb copy of this immuneACCESS table, which keeps in-frame sequences only. Checked studies attribute under half of the gap to unresolved V genes and leave the rest unexplained. V, J and clone size reflect that table, while D and trimming were determined from the DNA. A total of 40,000 to 45,000 clones appear in this sample, roughly 80% of them only once. Around 3.3% of the sample is held by the ten biggest clonotypes.

For CDR1 and CDR2, the germline V gene (reference sequence) lists LNHNV and YYDKDF. Deletion took 5 bases off V and 6 bases off J, with a span of 22 bases between the germline ends. The CDR3 runs 17 residues from the cysteine to the phenylalanine. The kept DNA is CDR3 alone, 51 bases in frame from the first base. Healthy controls were approximately 40 blood donors whose buffy coats came from the Finnish Red Cross blood service. All TCR-sequenced material derived from peripheral blood: patient blood samples and healthy donor buffy coats. Ficoll-Hypaque gradient centrifugation was used to isolate peripheral blood mononuclear cells. Magnetic purification was used to isolate CD4+ cells from the buffy coats of the healthy controls. The Gentra Puregene Cell and Tissue kit was used for genomic DNA extraction, and quantification was performed on a Qubit 2.0 fluorometer. On this clone itself: This receptor's antigen is unknown. No qualities accompany the bases; no much larger clone lies one base away.

Overall study results and their limits: CD4-sorted patient repertoires appeared more clonal than healthy CD4+ repertoires, and this difference persisted after removing the putative leukemic clones. Enrichment of TRBV06-family usage was observed among the top patient clones (8/27) relative to healthy controls (2/35). Each patient's main leukemic clonotypes were private, but roughly 25% of these clonotypes showed up at low frequency in the non-leukemic repertoires of other patients. The data were not HLA-matched, and the relatively small sample size could explain the higher clonality seen in CD4+ compared with CD8+ T-LGLL.

This clonotype was obtained from a human donor in good health. The chain is encoded by TRBV15 joined to TRBJ1-4; TRBD1 is a possible D gene, resting on 5 matching bases. Sequenced sample: CD4+ T cells from blood buffy coats. In nucleotides, the sequence is TGTGCCACCAGCCCCCAGGTCGTGGGGGGTTTGCATGAAAAACTGTTTTTT. Its coded protein is CATSPQVVGGLHEKLFF.